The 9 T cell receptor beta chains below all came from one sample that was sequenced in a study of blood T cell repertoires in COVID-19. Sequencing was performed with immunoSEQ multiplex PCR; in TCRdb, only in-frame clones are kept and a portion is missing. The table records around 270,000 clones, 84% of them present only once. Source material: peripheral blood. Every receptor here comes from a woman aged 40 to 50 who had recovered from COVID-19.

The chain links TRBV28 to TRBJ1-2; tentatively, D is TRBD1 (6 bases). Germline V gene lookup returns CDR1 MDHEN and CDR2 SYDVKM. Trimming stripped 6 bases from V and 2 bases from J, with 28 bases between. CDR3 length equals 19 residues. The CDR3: CASSHYSTGLGFLNYGYTF. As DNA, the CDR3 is TGTGCCAGCAGCCACTACAGTACAGGGCTCGGGTTCCTAAACTATGGCTACACCTTC.

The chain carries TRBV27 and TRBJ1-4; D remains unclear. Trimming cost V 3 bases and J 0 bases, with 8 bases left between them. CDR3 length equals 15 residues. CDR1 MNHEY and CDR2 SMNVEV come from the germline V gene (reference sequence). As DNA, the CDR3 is TGTGCCAGCAGTTTCCCCGCGCCAACTAATGAAAAACTGTTTTTT. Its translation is CASSFPAPTNEKLFF.

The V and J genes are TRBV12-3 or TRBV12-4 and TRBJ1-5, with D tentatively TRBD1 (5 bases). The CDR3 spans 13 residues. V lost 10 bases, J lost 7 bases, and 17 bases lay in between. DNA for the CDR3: TGTGCCACCTCGGGGGGGGATGGGCAGCCCCAGCATTTT. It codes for CATSGGDGQPQHF.

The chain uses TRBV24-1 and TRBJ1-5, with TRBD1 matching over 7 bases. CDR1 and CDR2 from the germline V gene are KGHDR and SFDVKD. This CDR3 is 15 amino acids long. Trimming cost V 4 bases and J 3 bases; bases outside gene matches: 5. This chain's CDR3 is CATSDSGQLNQPQHF. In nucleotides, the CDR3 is TGTGCCACCAGTGACTCGGGACAGCTCAATCAGCCCCAGCATTTT.

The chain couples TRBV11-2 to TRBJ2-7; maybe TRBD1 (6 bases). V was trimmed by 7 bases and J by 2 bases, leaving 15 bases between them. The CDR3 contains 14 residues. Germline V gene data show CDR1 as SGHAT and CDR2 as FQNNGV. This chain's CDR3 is CASTISTGPYEQYF. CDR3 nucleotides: TGTGCCAGCACCATCTCGACAGGACCCTACGAGCAGTACTTC.

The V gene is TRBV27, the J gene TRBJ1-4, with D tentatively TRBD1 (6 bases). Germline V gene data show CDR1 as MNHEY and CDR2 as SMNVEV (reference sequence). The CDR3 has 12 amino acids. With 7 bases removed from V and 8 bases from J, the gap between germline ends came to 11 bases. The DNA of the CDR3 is TGTGCCAGCACCTCGCAGGGGGAAAAACTGTTTTTT. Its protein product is CASTSQGEKLFF.

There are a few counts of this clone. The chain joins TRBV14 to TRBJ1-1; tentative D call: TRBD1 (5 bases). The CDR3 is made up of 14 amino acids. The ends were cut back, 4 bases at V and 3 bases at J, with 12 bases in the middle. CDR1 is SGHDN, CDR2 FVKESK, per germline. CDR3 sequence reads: CASSRYQGYTEAFF. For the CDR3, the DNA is TGTGCCAGCAGCCGGTACCAGGGTTACACTGAAGCTTTCTTT.

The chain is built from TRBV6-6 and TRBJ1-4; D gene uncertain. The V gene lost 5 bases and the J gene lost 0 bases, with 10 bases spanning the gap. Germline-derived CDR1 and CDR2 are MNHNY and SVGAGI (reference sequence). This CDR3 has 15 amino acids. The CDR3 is CASSDNLATNEKLFF. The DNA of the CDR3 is TGTGCCAGCAGTGACAATCTTGCAACTAATGAAAAACTGTTTTTT.

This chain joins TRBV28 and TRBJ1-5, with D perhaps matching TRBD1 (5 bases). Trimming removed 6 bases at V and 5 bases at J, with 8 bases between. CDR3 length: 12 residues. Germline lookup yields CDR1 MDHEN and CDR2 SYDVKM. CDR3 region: CASRTDYQPQHF. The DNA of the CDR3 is TGTGCCAGCAGGACAGACTATCAGCCCCAGCATTTT. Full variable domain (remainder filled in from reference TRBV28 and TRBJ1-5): DVKVTQSSRYLVKRTGEKVFLECVQDMDHENMFWYRQDPGLGLRLIYFSYDVKMKEKGDIPEGYSVSREKKERFSLILESASTNQTSMYLCASRTDYQPQHFGDGTRLSIL.